The 26 T cell receptor beta chains below were found in one sample sequenced in a study of tumor T cells in aggressive B-cell lymphoma. Clones were read by immunoSEQ multiplex PCR, and TCRdb kept only the in-frame ones, dropping some. The data hold approximately 5,000 clones, with about 90% observed a single time. The sample was tumor tissue. These TCRs come from an adult with diffuse large B cell lymphoma.

The rearrangement uses TRBV5-1 and TRBJ1-2; TRBD1 is a possible D gene (6 bases). The ends were cut back, 4 bases at V and 4 bases at J, with 8 bases in the middle. The CDR3 totals 12 residues. Germline V gene data show CDR1 as SGHRS and CDR2 as YFSETQ. The DNA for the CDR3 is TGCGCCAGCAGCGGGACATTCTATGGCTACACCTTC. Translation gives CASSGTFYGYTF.

DNA of the CDR3: TGTGCCAGGGTTCGGGACAGGGACCAATTCCTGCTTCGGGAGCAGTACTTC. Translated, it gives CARVRDRDQFLLREQYF. The J gene is TRBJ2-7, the V gene TRBV21-1; the table's TRBD1 call for D was not verified on the DNA. TRBV21-1 is deemed a pseudogene. The CDR3 spans 17 residues.

The chain carries TRBV20-1 and TRBJ2-5; the D is unclear. The CDR3 is 11 residues long. The ends were cut back, 0 bases at V and 5 bases at J, with 4 bases in the middle. CDR1 and CDR2 (germline): DFQATT, SNEGSKA (reference sequence). CDR3 bases: TGCAGTGCTAGAGATTATGAGACCCAGTACTTC. Its protein product is CSARDYETQYF.

This clone appeared a single time. This chain links TRBV5-8 with TRBJ2-3; 9 positions match TRBD1. CDR3 length: 13 residues. Per germline, CDR1 SGHTS and CDR2 YDEGEE. V shed 7 bases, J shed 6 bases, and the junction held 6 bases outside the gene matches. The CDR3 DNA follows: TGTGCCAGCGGGGACAGGGTTGTGGATACGCAGTATTTT. Protein product: CASGDRVVDTQYF.

This clone was detected only once. The rearrangement uses TRBV28 and TRBJ2-3, with 9 positions matching TRBD2. The V gene end was trimmed by 10 bases and the J gene end by 2 bases; junction bases not matched to a gene: 10. The CDR3 is 15 residues long. Germline loops: CDR1 MDHEN, CDR2 SYDVKM. CDR3 protein: CATFETSGNTDTQYF. Here the CDR3 DNA reads TGTGCCACCTTCGAGACTAGCGGAAACACAGATACGCAGTATTTT.

This chain connects TRBV5-6 to TRBJ1-6; the D is unclear. V lost 2 bases to trimming and J lost 10 bases, with 13 bases between them. Germline V gene lookup returns CDR1 SGHDT and CDR2 YYEEEE. The CDR3 consists of 14 residues. CDR3 in DNA: TGTGCCAGCAGCTTCCCTAGCAGAAGCTCACCCCTCCACTTT. Translating it yields CASSFPSRSSPLHF.

The chain has TRBV2 and TRBJ1-5; possible D gene TRBD1, 5 bases. V was cut by 10 bases and J by 2 bases, with 15 bases left in between. CDR3 length: 14 residues. Germline CDR1 and CDR2: SNHLY and FYNNEI. The CDR3 region has the DNA TGTGCCATCGACCAGGGCGGTGGCAATCAGCCCCAGCATTTT. Its protein is CAIDQGGGNQPQHF.

J is TRBJ2-7 and V is TRBV5-4; D call uncertain. The germline V gene has CDR1 SGHNT and CDR2 YYREEE (reference sequence). This CDR3 has 14 residues. Trimming left V 3 bases short and J 3 bases short, with 13 bases between. CDR3 in amino acids: CASSSHRVGYEQYF. CDR3 nucleotide sequence: TGTGCCAGCAGCTCCCACCGGGTGGGCTACGAGCAGTACTTC.

V gene TRBV5-1 combines with J gene TRBJ2-7, with D possibly TRBD1 on 6 matching bases. The V gene lost 4 bases and the J gene lost 3 bases, with 8 bases spanning the gap. Germline CDR1 SGHRS, CDR2 YFSETQ. The length of the CDR3 is 12 residues. As DNA, the CDR3 is TGCGCCAGCAGCCAGGACAGCTACGAGCAGTACTTC. This sequence encodes CASSQDSYEQYF.

The chain joins TRBV6-1 to TRBJ1-3; D uncertain. The CDR3 totals 15 residues. V lost 1 base and J lost 1, with 8 bases in between. CDR1 is MNHNS and CDR2 is SASEGT in the germline V gene. This CDR3 is CASSEGPVSGNTIYF. The CDR3 DNA follows: TGTGCCAGCAGTGAAGGTCCCGTATCTGGAAACACCATATATTTT.

DNA for the CDR3: TGCGCCAGCAGCCCAGCGGGTGCCGGGAGTCGGAATGAGCAGTTCTTC. Amino acid sequence: CASSPAGAGSRNEQFF. The J gene is TRBJ2-1, the V gene TRBV4-1, with D possibly TRBD2 on 6 matching bases. The CDR3 length is 16 residues. Deletions cut 4 bases from V and 7 bases from J, with 20 bases between. CDR1 and CDR2 (germline): MGHRA, YSYEKL.

This chain uses TRBV19 with TRBJ1-4; TRBD1 agrees at 7 bases. The CDR3 length is 14 residues. The J segment lost 5 bases and the V segment lost 9 bases, leaving 9 bases of the junction unmatched. CDR1 and CDR2 (germline): LNHDA, SQIVND (reference sequence). CDR3 sequence reads: CASNSDRRNEKLFF. The CDR3 DNA sequence: TGTGCCAGCAATTCGGACAGGCGGAATGAAAAACTGTTTTTT.

The chain couples TRBV2 to TRBJ2-1, with a possible D match to TRBD2 (7 bases). Trimming took 5 bases from V and 7 from J, leaving 15 bases between them. This CDR3 has 14 residues. Germline lookup yields CDR1 SNHLY and CDR2 FYNNEI. In DNA, the CDR3 is TGTGCCAGCAGTAGGGGGAGGGGCACGAATGAGCAGTTCTTC. Residues: CASSRGRGTNEQFF.

This chain connects TRBV9 to TRBJ2-3; 9 nucleotides align to TRBD2. CDR3 length: 16 amino acids. Per the germline V gene, CDR1 is SGDLS and CDR2 is YYNGEE. The V gene end was trimmed by 4 bases and the J gene end by 2 bases; junction bases not matched to a gene: 8. Here the CDR3 reads CASSPFLAGDTDTQYF. The CDR3 DNA follows: TGTGCCAGCAGCCCCTTCTTAGCGGGGGACACAGATACGCAGTATTTT.

V and J are TRBV10-3 and TRBJ2-7, with TRBD1 identical over 7 bases. V was clipped by 5 bases and J by 5 bases; unmatched bases: 6. CDR1 and CDR2 (germline): ENHRY, SYGVKD. This CDR3 is 13 amino acids long. The DNA of the CDR3 is TGTGCCATCAGTACACAGGGGAGCCACGAGCAGTACTTC. It codes for CAISTQGSHEQYF.

The chain carries TRBV4-1 and TRBJ2-5, with 12 bases aligning to TRBD2. The tail of the sequence fits TRBJ2-7 better, so the J call may be wrong. The CDR3 length is 18 residues. CDR1 and CDR2 from the germline V gene are MGHRA and YSYEKL. In DNA, the CDR3 is TGCGCCAGCAGCCAAGGTCCACTAGCGGGAGGTGGCCGCGACGAGCAGTACTTC. Amino acids: CASSQGPLAGGGRDEQYF.

The genes are TRBV11-2 and TRBJ2-3, with TRBD2 as a possible D gene (5 bases). Looked up from germline, CDR1 is SGHAT and CDR2 is FQNNGV. This CDR3 comprises 13 residues. V dropped 5 bases and J dropped 4 bases, with 10 bases sitting between them. CDR3 residues: CASSPTGADTQYF. CDR3 DNA: TGTGCCAGCAGCCCGACCGGGGCAGATACGCAGTATTTT.

V is TRBV5-4 and J is TRBJ1-1; 9 positions agree with TRBD1. The CDR3 sequence is 13 residues long. V lost 3 bases and J lost 7; bases outside the gene matches: 4. The germline V gene has CDR1 SGHNT and CDR2 YYREEE (reference sequence). CDR3 in DNA: TGTGCCAGCAGCTCGGGACAGGGTAGTGAAGCTTTCTTT. This codes for CASSSGQGSEAFF.

V usage is TRBV5-6 and J usage is TRBJ1-1; D not resolved. This CDR3 is built from 14 residues. Trimming left V 1 base short and J 0 bases short, with 7 bases between. Germline CDR1 SGHDT, CDR2 YYEEEE. The CDR3 DNA follows: TGTGCCAGCAGCTTGATAGTTATGAACACTGAAGCTTTCTTT. Amino acids: CASSLIVMNTEAFF. Together with reference TRBV5-6 and TRBJ1-1, the CDR3 gives the full variable domain: DAGVTQSPTHLIKTRGQQVTLRCSPKSGHDTVSWYQQALGQGPQFIFQYYEEEERQRGNFPDRFSGHQFPNYSSELNVNALLLGDSALYLCASSLIVMNTEAFFGQGTRLTVV.

The chain has TRBV6-4 and TRBJ2-1; TRBD1 is a possible D gene (6 bases). In germline, CDR1 is MRHNA, CDR2 SNTAGT. This CDR3 is 17 amino acids long. Trimming left V 4 bases short and J 2 bases short, with 18 bases between. The CDR3 here is CASSVSSGTPTYNEQFF. The DNA for the CDR3 is TGTGCCAGCAGTGTTTCGTCCGGGACACCCACCTACAATGAGCAGTTCTTC.

The chain recombines TRBV10-3 with TRBJ2-3; no definite D call. This CDR3 is built from 12 residues. Looked up from germline, CDR1 is ENHRY and CDR2 is SYGVKD. Trimming removed 6 bases from V and 1 base from J, with 5 bases in between. Here the CDR3 DNA reads TGTGCCATCAGCGTAGGCACAGATACGCAGTATTTT. This codes for CAISVGTDTQYF.

The gene calls are TRBV5-1 and TRBJ2-7; D perhaps matches TRBD2 (6 bases). The ends were cut back, 5 bases at V and 6 bases at J, with 9 bases in the middle. There are 11 residues in the CDR3. Germline loops: CDR1 SGHRS, CDR2 YFSETQ. The chain's CDR3 is CASRWGVEQYF. CDR3 bases: TGCGCCAGCAGGTGGGGGGTCGAGCAGTACTTC.

The chain employs TRBV5-1 and TRBJ1-2, with D unresolved. CDR1 is SGHRS, CDR2 YFSETQ, per germline. The CDR3 runs 13 residues. Trimming stripped 2 bases from V and 1 base from J, with 6 bases between. For the CDR3, the DNA is TGCGCCAGCAGCTTCGGGGATAACTATGGCTACACCTTC. This encodes CASSFGDNYGYTF.

A single count supports this clone. A junction end diverges from the germline sequence, so it may reflect a read error. The chain has TRBV2 and TRBJ2-3, with 7 bases fitting TRBD1. Germline V lookup: CDR1 SNHLY, CDR2 FYNNEI. The CDR3 is 12 residues long. The CDR3 region is CASTLKTGKSLF. In nucleotides, the CDR3 is TGTGCCAGCACCTTAAAGACAGGGAAATCCCTTTTT.

V usage is TRBV28 and J usage is TRBJ2-1; TRBD2 matches at 14 bases. This CDR3 comprises 20 residues. Trimming cost V 3 bases and J 0 bases; bases outside gene matches: 10. The germline gives CDR1 MDHEN, CDR2 SYDVKM. The DNA of the CDR3 is TGTGCCAGCAGTTTTTTCCGAGGACTAGCGGGGGGAAGCTCCTACAATGAGCAGTTCTTC. This encodes CASSFFRGLAGGSSYNEQFF. Full variable domain (missing parts from reference TRBV28 and TRBJ2-1): DVKVTQSSRYLVKRTGEKVFLECVQDMDHENMFWYRQDPGLGLRLIYFSYDVKMKEKGDIPEGYSVSREKKERFSLILESASTNQTSMYLCASSFFRGLAGGSSYNEQFFGPGTRLTVL.

The chain is built from TRBV2 and TRBJ1-4; possibly TRBD1 for D (5 bases). The V and J ends lost 5 bases and 3 bases respectively, with 16 bases between them. The length of the CDR3 is 16 residues. Germline CDR1 reads SNHLY; CDR2 reads FYNNEI. CDR3 amino acids: CASSHPDSRANEKLFF. CDR3 nucleotides: TGTGCCAGCAGTCACCCCGACAGTAGAGCTAATGAAAAACTGTTTTTT.